One sample yielded the 4 T cell receptor beta chains listed below, sequenced in a study of regulatory T cells in long-lasting Graves disease. Arm-PCR of CDR3 regions with iRepertoire HTBI primers generated TCR beta libraries. MiXCR, run by TCRdb on the multiplex PCR reads, gives a single entry per CDR3 protein. In the table there are about 540,000 distinct CDR3 sequences, roughly 13% of which are singletons. Time point reported: newly diagnosed GD, antithyroid drugs for less than 3 months. The TCR library was prepared using RNA isolated from PBMCs. These same records also appear under a second study, on T cells in Graves' hyperthyroidism and ophthalmopathy.

Sequences were derived from peripheral blood mononuclear cells (PBMCs), sampled at new diagnosis, from a patient treated with antithyroid drugs. These receptors all come from a man under 40 with Graves disease.

The chain employs TRBV10-3 and TRBJ2-3; 9 bases fit TRBD1. The J segment lost 6 bases and the V segment lost 4 bases, leaving 11 bases of the junction unmatched. This CDR3 contains 16 residues. Germline V gene sequence: CDR1 ENHRY, CDR2 SYGVKD. CDR3 sequence reads: CAISGTPQGALDTQYF. Here the CDR3 DNA reads TGTGCCATCAGTGGGACCCCACAGGGGGCGTTGGATACGCAGTATTTT.

This clonotype was observed once. The chain recombines TRBV19 with TRBJ1-5; D unresolved. V lost 4 bases and J 2 bases, leaving 15 bases between the germline ends. The germline V gene has CDR1 LNHDA and CDR2 SQIVND (reference sequence). The CDR3 is 16 residues long. CDR3 sequence reads: CASSTALDHGNQPQHF. In nucleotides, the CDR3 is TGTGCCAGTAGTACCGCTTTGGACCACGGCAATCAGCCCCAGCATTTT.

CDR3 in DNA: TGTGCCAGCAGCCATACTTTAGAACGGGACAGGGAATTTGATCAGCCCCAGCATTTT. Translated, it gives CASSHTLERDREFDQPQHF. The chain uses TRBV16 and TRBJ1-5; TRBD1 agrees at 9 bases. This CDR3 comprises 19 residues. J was trimmed by 5 bases and V by 3 bases; bases with no gene match: 17. Looked up from germline, CDR1 is KGHSY and CDR2 is FQNENV. The variable domain in full, with the rest retrieved from reference TRBV16 and TRBJ1-5, is GEEVAQTPKHLVRGEGQKAKLYCAPIKGHSYVFWYQQVLKNEFKFLISFQNENVFDETGMPKERFSAKCLPNSPCSLEIQATKLEDSAVYFCASSHTLERDREFDQPQHFGDGTRLSIL.

This clonotype showed up just a few times. The rearrangement joins TRBV29-1 to TRBJ1-1; D perhaps matches TRBD1 (5 bases). Trimming left V 4 bases short and J 3 bases short, with 9 bases between. Germline V lookup: CDR1 SQVTM, CDR2 ANQGSEA. The CDR3 contains 12 residues. The chain's CDR3 is CSVVEGYTEAFF. CDR3 nucleotides: TGCAGCGTTGTGGAGGGGTACACTGAAGCTTTCTTT. Full variable domain (remainder filled in from reference TRBV29-1 and TRBJ1-1): SAVISQKPSRDICQRGTSLTIQCQVDSQVTMMFWYRQQPGQSLTLIATANQGSEATYESGFVIDKFPISRPNLTFSTLTVSNMSPEDSSIYLCSVVEGYTEAFFGQGTRLTVV.